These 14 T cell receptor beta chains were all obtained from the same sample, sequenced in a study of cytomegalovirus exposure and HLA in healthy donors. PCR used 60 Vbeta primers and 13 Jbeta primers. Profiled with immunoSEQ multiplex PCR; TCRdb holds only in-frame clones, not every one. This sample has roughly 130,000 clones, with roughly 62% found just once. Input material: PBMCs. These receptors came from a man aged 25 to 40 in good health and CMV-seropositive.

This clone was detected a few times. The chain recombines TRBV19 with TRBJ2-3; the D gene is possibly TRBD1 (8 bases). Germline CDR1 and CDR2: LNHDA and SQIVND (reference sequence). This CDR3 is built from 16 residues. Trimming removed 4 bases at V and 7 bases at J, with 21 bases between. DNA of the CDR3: TGTGCCAGTAGTAAGGACAGGGAGGGGTATCTAAATACGCAGTATTTT. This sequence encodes CASSKDREGYLNTQYF.

CDR3 protein: CASSQVRLGTGAAEAFF. CDR3 in DNA: TGCGCCAGCAGCCAAGTAAGGCTTGGGACAGGGGCGGCTGAAGCTTTCTTT. The chain recombines TRBV4-1 with TRBJ1-1; 10 nucleotides match TRBD1. The junction had 11 bases not matched to a gene; V was cut back by 1 base and J by 6 bases. The CDR3 contains 17 residues. Germline values: CDR1 MGHRA, CDR2 YSYEKL.

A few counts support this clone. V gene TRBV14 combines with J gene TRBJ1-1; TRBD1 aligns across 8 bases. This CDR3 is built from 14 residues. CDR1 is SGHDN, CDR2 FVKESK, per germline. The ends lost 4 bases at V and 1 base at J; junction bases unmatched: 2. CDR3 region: CASSLDRANTEAFF. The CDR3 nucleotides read TGTGCCAGCAGCCTGGACAGGGCGAACACTGAAGCTTTCTTT.

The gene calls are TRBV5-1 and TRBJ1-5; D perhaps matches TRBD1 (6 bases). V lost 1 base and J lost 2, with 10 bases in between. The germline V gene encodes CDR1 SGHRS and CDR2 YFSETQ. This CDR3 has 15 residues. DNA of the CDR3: TGCGCCAGCAGCTTGTTGGGGGCAGGCAATCAGCCCCAGCATTTT. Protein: CASSLLGAGNQPQHF.

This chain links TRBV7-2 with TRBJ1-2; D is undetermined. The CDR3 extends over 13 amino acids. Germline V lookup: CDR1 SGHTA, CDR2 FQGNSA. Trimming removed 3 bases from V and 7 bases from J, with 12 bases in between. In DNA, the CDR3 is TGTGCCAGCAGCTTCCTAGAGGCGCGTGGCTACACCTTC. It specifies CASSFLEARGYTF.

In nucleotides, the CDR3 is TGTGCCAGCAGAACAGGGCCTAACGAGCAGTACTTC. Translated, it gives CASRTGPNEQYF. The genes are TRBV11-2 and TRBJ2-7; possible D gene TRBD1, 6 bases. This CDR3 is 12 amino acids long. Germline V CDR1 and CDR2: SGHAT, FQNNGV. V shed 6 bases and J shed 5 bases, with 11 bases lying between them. Looking up the rest from reference TRBV11-2 and TRBJ2-7 gives the full variable domain: EAGVAQSPRYKIIEKRQSVAFWCNPISGHATLYWYQQILGQGPKLLIQFQNNGVVDDSQLPKDRFSAERLKGVDSTLKIQPAKLEDSAVYLCASRTGPNEQYFGPGTRLTVT.

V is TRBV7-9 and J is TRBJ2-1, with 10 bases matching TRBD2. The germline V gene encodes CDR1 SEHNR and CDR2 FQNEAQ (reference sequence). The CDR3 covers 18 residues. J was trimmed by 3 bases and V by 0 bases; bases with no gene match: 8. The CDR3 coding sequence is TGTGCCAGCAGCTTAGCGCTAGCGGGAGAGCAAAACTACAATGAGCAGTTCTTC. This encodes CASSLALAGEQNYNEQFF.

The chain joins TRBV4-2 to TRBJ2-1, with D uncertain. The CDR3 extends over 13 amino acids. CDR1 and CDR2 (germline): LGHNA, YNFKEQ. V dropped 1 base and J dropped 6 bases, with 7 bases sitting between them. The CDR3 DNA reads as TGTGCCAGCAGCCAAGTGCGAACCAATGAGCAGTTCTTC. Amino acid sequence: CASSQVRTNEQFF.

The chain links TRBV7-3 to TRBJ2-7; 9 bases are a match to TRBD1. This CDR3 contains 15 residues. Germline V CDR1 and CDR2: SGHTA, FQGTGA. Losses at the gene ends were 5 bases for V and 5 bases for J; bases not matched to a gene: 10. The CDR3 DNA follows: TGTGCCAGCAGCGTCCGGGACAGGGCAGGCCACGAGCAGTACTTC. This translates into CASSVRDRAGHEQYF.

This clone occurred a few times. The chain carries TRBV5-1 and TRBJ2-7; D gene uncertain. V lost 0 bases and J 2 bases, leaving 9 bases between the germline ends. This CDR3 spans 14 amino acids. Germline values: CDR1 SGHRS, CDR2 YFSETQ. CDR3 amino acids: CASSLERHTYEQYF. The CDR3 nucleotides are TGCGCCAGCAGCTTGGAGAGACATACCTACGAGCAGTACTTC.

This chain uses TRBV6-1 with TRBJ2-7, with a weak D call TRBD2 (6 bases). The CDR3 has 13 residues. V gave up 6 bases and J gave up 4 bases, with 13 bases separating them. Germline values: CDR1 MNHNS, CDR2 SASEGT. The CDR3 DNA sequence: TGTGCCAGCAGGGGGGAGGAAAGATACGAGCAGTACTTC. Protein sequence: CASRGEERYEQYF.

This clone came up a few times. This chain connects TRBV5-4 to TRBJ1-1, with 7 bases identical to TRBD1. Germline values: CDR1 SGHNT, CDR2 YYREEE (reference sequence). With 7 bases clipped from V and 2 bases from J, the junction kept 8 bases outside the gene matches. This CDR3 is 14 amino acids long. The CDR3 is CASGRQGGNTEAFF. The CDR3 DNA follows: TGTGCCAGCGGACGACAGGGCGGAAACACTGAAGCTTTCTTT.

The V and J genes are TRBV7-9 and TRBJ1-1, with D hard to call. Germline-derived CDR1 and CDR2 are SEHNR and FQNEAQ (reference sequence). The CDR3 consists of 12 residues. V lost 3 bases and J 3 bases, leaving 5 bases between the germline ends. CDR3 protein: CASSFVDTEAFF. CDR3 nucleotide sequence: TGTGCCAGCAGCTTTGTAGACACTGAAGCTTTCTTT. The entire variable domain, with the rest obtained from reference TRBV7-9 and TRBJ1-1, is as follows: DTGVSQNPRHKITKRGQNVTFRCDPISEHNRLYWYRQTLGQGPEFLTYFQNEAQLEKSRLLSDRFSAERPKGSFSTLEIQRTEQGDSAMYLCASSFVDTEAFFGQGTRLTVV.

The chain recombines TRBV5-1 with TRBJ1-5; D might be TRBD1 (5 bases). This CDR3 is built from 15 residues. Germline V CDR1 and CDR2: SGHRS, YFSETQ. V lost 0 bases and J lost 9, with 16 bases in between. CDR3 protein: CASSLAPGEDWPQHF. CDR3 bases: TGCGCCAGCAGCTTGGCCCCGGGGGAAGATTGGCCCCAGCATTTT.